This T cell receptor (beta chain) was recovered during a study of control samples from healthy donors and cancer patients. This CDR3 is built from 15 residues. CDR1 and CDR2 from the germline V gene are MNHEY and SMNVEV (reference sequence). Losses at the gene ends were 4 bases for V and 6 bases for J; bases not matched to a gene: 9. Data came from immunoSEQ multiplex PCR; TCRdb stores just in-frame clones and leaves some out. The sample holds approximately 150,000 clones, 95% to 96% seen once. This chain uses TRBV27 with TRBJ2-7; 10 bases align to TRBD2. This TCR came from a young woman in good health. Input material: blood. The CDR3 loop is CASSSNPGLAREQYF. The CDR3 coding sequence is TGTGCCAGCAGTTCGAATCCGGGACTAGCGCGCGAGCAGTACTTC.